A selection of T cell receptor beta chains follows, all from one sample in a study of tumor-infiltrating lymphocytes in primary liver carcinoma. TCRdb reprocessed the multiplex PCR reads via MiXCR and lists one record per CDR3 protein. This table holds about 130,000 distinct CDR3 sequences, around 64% found once. The source material was liver tumor tissue from sampling region 3. The receptor source for this set is a woman aged 55-69 years with primary liver carcinoma and hepatitis B virus infection. Each CDR3 is given with its conserved first and last residue. A D gene is named only where the DNA matches it firmly. For some rows the clone size is stated as once, few or many, or as a class when expanded; others skip it.

d_call j_call clone_size v_call cdr3_nt cdr3_aa
. TRBJ2-1 . TRBV7-3 TGTGCCAGCAGCACCCTCCCGGGGGATGAGCAGTTCTTC CASSTLPGDEQFF
TRBD2 TRBJ2-7 . TRBV13 TGTGCCAGCAGGGAAGGGAGGGGCGCATACGAGCAGTACTTC CASREGRGAYEQYF
. TRBJ2-5 . TRBV4-1 TGCGACAGCAGCCACCCAAGGAGCGGCCAAGAGACCCAGTACTTC CDSSHPRSGQETQYF
. TRBJ1-2 many TRBV4-1 TGCGCCAGCAGCCAAGCCCCCCAGGGGTCCTACGGCTACACCTTC CASSQAPQGSYGYTF
. TRBJ2-2 . TRBV10-3 TGTGCCATCAGGGGAGCGGACACGAACACCGGGGAGCCGTTTTTT CAIRGADTNTGEPFF
. TRBJ1-5 . TRBV10-2 TGCGCCAGTAGTAGGACGCGGGGTGATCAGGCCCATCATTTT CASSRTRGDQAHHF
. TRBJ1-2 . TRBV28 TGTGCCAGCAGCAAGGGCCAGATTACTAACTATGGCTACACCTTC CASSKGQITNYGYTF
TRBD2 TRBJ2-2 . TRBV7-8 TGTGCCAGCAGCTTACTTCAGGGTCTAGCGGGAGTTCATATGTACACCCGGGAGCTGTTTTTT CASSLLQGLAGVHMYTRELFF
. TRBJ1-6 . TRBV6-5 TGTGCCAGCAGCCATAGTGTGGGCGTTGGGGATAATCGACCCCTCCAATTT CASSHSVGVGDNRPLQF
TRBD1 TRBJ1-2 . TRBV28 TGTGCCAGCATCCCACACTCTGACAGGGGTGACGGCTACACCTTC CASIPHSDRGDGYTF
TRBD1 TRBJ1-1 . TRBV10-2 TGCGCCAGCATGGCGGGGACAGGAAACACTGAAGCTTTCTTT CASMAGTGNTEAFF
. TRBJ2-3 . TRBV14 TGTGCCAGCAGCCAGTATTTCACAGATAGGCAGTATTTT CASSQYFTDRQYF
. TRBJ1-6 many TRBV7-8 TGTGCCAGCAGCTTAGTGGCAGGAACCTTTAATTCACCCCTCCACTTT CASSLVAGTFNSPLHF